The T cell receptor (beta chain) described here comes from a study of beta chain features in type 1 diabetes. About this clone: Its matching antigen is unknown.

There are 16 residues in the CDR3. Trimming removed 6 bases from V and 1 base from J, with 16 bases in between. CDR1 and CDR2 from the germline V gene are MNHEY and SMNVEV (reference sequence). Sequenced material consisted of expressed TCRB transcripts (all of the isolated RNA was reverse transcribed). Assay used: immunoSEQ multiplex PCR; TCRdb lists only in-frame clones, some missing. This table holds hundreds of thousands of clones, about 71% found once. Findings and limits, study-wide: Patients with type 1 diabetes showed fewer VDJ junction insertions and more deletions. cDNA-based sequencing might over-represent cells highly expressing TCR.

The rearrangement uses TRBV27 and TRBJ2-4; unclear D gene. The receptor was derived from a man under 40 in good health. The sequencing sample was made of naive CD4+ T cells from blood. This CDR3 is CASSPRLIGAKNIQYF. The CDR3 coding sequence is TGTGCCAGCAGCCCTAGACTCATCGGGGCCAAAAACATTCAGTACTTC.